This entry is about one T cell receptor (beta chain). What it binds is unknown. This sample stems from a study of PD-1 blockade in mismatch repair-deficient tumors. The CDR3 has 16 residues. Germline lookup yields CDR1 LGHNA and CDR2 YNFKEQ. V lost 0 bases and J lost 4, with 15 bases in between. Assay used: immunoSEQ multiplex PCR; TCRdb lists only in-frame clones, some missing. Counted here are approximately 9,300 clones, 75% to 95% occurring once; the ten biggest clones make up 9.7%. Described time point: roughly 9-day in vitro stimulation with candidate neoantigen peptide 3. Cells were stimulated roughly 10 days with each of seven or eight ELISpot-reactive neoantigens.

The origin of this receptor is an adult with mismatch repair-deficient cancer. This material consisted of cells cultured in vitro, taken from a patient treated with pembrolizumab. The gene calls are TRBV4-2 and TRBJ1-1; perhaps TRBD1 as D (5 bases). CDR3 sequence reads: CASSQDLGREGTEAFF. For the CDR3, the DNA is TGTGCCAGCAGCCAAGATTTGGGCAGGGAAGGCACTGAAGCTTTCTTT.